Below are 3 T cell receptor beta chains sequenced from a single sample in a study of regulatory T cells in long-lasting Graves disease. The time point was: persistent/refractory GD, antithyroid drugs over 5 years with positive TRAb. PBMCs provided the RNA from which the TCR library was made. Building of the TCR beta libraries involved iRepertoire HTBI primers and Arm-PCR of CDR3 regions. TCRdb called the multiplex PCR reads again in MiXCR, with one record for every CDR3 protein. The table has about 660,000 distinct CDR3 sequences, approximately 31% seen once. The material sequenced was peripheral blood mononuclear cells (PBMCs), taken when the disease was refractory, from a patient treated with antithyroid drugs. These TCRs come from a female donor with Graves disease.

The sample holds many counts of this clonotype. V and J are TRBV6-1 and TRBJ1-5; no firm D call. Germline V gene sequence: CDR1 MNHNS, CDR2 SASEGT. The CDR3 runs 12 residues. Trimming removed 5 bases from V and 7 bases from J, with 9 bases in between. CDR3 amino acids: CASSPTVQPQHF. The CDR3, as DNA: TGTGCCAGCAGTCCGACCGTACAGCCCCAGCATTTT.

This clonotype was observed many times. V usage is TRBV12-5 and J usage is TRBJ2-7; 8 bases line up with TRBD2. This CDR3 contains 15 residues. V trimming: 6 bases; J trimming: 2 bases; junction bases outside the gene matches: 9. From germline, CDR1 is LGHNT and CDR2 FRNRAP. Here the CDR3 DNA reads TGTGCTAGTGGGGTCCCGGGACTAGAGACCTACGAGCAGTACTTC. Residues: CASGVPGLETYEQYF.

The CDR3 nucleotides read TGTGCCAGCAGCCGAAAGGGGACAGCGGGGGGTGAGACCCAGTACTTC. This translates into CASSRKGTAGGETQYF. V and J are TRBV7-9 and TRBJ2-5, with 9 positions matching TRBD2. V shed 5 bases, J shed 5 bases, and the junction held 12 bases outside the gene matches. The germline CDR1 and CDR2 sequences are SEHNR and FQNEAQ (reference sequence). The length of the CDR3 is 16 residues.